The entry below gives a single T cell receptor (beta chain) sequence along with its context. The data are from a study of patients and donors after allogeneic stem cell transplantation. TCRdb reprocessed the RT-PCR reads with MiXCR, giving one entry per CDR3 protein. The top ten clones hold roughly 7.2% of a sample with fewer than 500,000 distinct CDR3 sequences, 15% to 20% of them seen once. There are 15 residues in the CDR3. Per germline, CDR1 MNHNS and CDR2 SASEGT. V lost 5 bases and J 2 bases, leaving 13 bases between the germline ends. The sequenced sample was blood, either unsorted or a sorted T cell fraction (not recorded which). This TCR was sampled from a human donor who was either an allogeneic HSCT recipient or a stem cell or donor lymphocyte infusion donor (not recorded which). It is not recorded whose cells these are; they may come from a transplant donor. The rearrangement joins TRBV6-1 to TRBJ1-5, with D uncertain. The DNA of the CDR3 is TGTGCCAGCAGTACTCAGGACGGGCGCAATCAGCCCCAGCATTTT. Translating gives CASSTQDGRNQPQHF.